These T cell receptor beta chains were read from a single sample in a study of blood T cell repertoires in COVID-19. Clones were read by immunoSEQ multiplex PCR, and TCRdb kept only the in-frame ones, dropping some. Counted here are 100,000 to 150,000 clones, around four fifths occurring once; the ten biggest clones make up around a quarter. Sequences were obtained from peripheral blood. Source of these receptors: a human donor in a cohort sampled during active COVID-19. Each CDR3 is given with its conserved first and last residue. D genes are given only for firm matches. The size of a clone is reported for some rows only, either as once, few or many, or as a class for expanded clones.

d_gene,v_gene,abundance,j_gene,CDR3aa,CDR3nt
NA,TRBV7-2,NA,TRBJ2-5,CASSLSYQETQYF,TGTGCCAGCAGCCTCTCGTACCAAGAGACCCAGTACTTC
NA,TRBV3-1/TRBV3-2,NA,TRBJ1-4,CASSQFRGGEKLFF,TGTGCCAGCAGCCAATTCCGAGGGGGAGAAAAACTGTTTTTT
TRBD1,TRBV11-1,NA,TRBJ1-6,CASSPHRGGVSPLHF,TGTGCCAGCAGCCCCCACAGGGGGGGCGTTTCACCCCTCCACTTT
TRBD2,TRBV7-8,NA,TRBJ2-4,CASSLVERGAPLAKNIQYF,TGTGCCAGCAGCTTAGTTGAGCGGGGGGCACCTCTAGCCAAAAACATTCAGTACTTC
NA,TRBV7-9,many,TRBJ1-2,CASSFNPTTSPYGYTF,TGTGCCAGCAGCTTCAACCCGACTACAAGTCCCTATGGCTACACCTTC
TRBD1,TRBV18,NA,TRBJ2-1,CASSPPSGTGRYNEQFF,TGTGCCAGCTCACCACCCTCAGGGACAGGGCGCTACAATGAGCAGTTCTTC
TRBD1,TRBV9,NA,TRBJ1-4,CASSGTGGGEKLFF,TGTGCCAGCAGCGGGACAGGAGGGGGTGAAAAACTGTTTTTT
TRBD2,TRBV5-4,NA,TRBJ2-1,CASSKSGGAYNEQFF,TGTGCCAGCAGCAAAAGCGGGGGGGCGTACAATGAGCAGTTCTTC
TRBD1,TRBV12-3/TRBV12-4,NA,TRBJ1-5,CASKRTGDQPQHF,TGTGCATCCAAGAGGACAGGGGATCAGCCCCAGCATTTT
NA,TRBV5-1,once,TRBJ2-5,CASSLTPDQETQYF,TGCGCCAGCAGCTTGACACCAGATCAAGAGACCCAGTACTTC
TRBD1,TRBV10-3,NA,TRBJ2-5,CAISDRQGETQYF,TGTGCCATCAGTGACCGACAGGGAGAGACCCAGTACTTC
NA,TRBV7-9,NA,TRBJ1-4,CASSFGAEKLFF,TGTGCCAGCAGCTTTGGGGCGGAAAAACTGTTTTTT
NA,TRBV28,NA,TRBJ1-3,CASTPGGGGNTIYF,TGTGCCAGCACGCCTGGTGGCGGTGGAAACACCATATATTTT
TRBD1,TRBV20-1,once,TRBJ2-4,CSASGTGGNIQYF,TGCAGTGCTAGTGGGACAGGGGGCAACATTCAGTACTTC
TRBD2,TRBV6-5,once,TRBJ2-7,CASSQTSGGREQYF,TGTGCCAGCAGTCAGACTAGCGGGGGTCGGGAGCAGTACTTC
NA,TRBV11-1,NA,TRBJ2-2,CASSTGGGAVGELFF,TGTGCCAGCAGCACCGGCGGGGGCGCGGTCGGGGAGCTGTTTTTT
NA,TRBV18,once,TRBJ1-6,CASSPRQVGDSPLHF,TGTGCCAGCTCACCCCGACAGGTCGGTGATTCACCCCTCCACTTT
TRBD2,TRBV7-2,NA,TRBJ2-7,CASSLISSGSGEQYF,TGTGCCAGCAGCTTGATATCTAGCGGGAGTGGCGAGCAGTACTTC
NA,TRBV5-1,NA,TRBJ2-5,CASSQKTGLKQETQYF,TGCGCCAGCAGCCAAAAGACAGGTCTGAAGCAAGAGACCCAGTACTTC
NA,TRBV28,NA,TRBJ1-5,CASSTTGDNQPQHF,TGTGCCAGCAGCACAACAGGAGACAATCAGCCCCAGCATTTT
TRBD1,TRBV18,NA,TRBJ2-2,CASSRQGESNTGELFF,TGTGCCAGCTCACGCCAGGGGGAGTCGAACACCGGGGAGCTGTTTTTT
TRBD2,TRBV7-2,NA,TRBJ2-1,CASSSGLADNEQFF,TGTGCCAGCAGCTCGGGACTAGCAGACAATGAGCAGTTCTTC